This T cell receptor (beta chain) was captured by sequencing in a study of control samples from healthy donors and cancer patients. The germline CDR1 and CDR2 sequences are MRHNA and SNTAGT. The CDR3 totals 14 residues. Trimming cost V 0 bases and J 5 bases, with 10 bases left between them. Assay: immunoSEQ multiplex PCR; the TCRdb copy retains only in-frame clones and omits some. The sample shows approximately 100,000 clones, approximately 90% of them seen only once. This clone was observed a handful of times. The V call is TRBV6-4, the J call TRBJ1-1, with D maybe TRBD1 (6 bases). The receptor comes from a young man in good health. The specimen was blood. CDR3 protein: CASSDSPGATEAFF. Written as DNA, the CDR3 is TGTGCCAGCAGTGACTCGCCGGGGGCAACTGAAGCTTTCTTT.